This TCR beta chain was recorded in a study of blood T cell repertoires in COVID-19. Study background: The samples span acute and convalescent COVID-19 from the United States, Italy and Spain. T cells, B-cell-depleted T cells, or PBMCs provided the cDNA or gDNA that served as material.

Source study methods: Using reference gene primer amplification, nucleated cell counts were estimated. Libraries were prepared by immunoSEQ multiplex PCR; TCRdb keeps only in-frame clonotypes and omits some of them. The V and J calls and clone size were taken over from that table, and D and trimming were inferred from the DNA. This table holds approximately 52,000 clones, 90% found once. Germline V gives CDR1 SGHVS, CDR2 FQNEAQ. V lost 1 base, J lost 6 bases, and 13 bases lay in between. The CDR3 loop spans 15 amino acids. V usage is TRBV7-8 and J usage is TRBJ1-5, with D possibly matching TRBD1 (5 bases). The TCR sequence derives from a human donor in a cohort sampled during active COVID-19. Sequencing input: peripheral blood. The CDR3 region has the DNA TGTGCCAGCAGCTTAGAACCAGGGCAGGGTCAGCCCCAGCATTTT. Protein product: CASSLEPGQGQPQHF.